What follows are 7 T cell receptor beta chains derived from one specimen sequenced in a study of T cell responses to AZD1222 COVID-19 vaccine. The repertoire was sequenced with immunoSEQ multiplex PCR; TCRdb's copy has only in-frame clones and lacks some. This table holds roughly 120,000 clones, approximately 85% found once. Source: peripheral blood, taken on day 0 of AZD1222 vaccination. The receptors derive from an adult in good health.

This rearrangement joins TRBV7-2 to TRBJ2-7, with 7 bases lining up with TRBD2. Germline loops: CDR1 SGHTA, CDR2 FQGNSA. The length of the CDR3 is 14 residues. The junction had 5 bases not matched to a gene; V was cut back by 6 bases and J by 0 bases. The chain's CDR3 is CASRSGGSSYEQYF. CDR3 in DNA: TGTGCCAGCAGATCGGGCGGGAGCTCCTACGAGCAGTACTTC.

This clone has only a few counts. The chain employs TRBV19 and TRBJ2-7; perhaps D is TRBD1 or TRBD2 (5 bases each). The CDR3 contains 12 residues. Per the germline V gene, CDR1 is LNHDA and CDR2 is SQIVND (reference sequence). Trimming shortened V by 10 bases and J by 0 bases, and 10 bases separated the two germline ends. CDR3 region: CATRGDSYEQYF. CDR3 coding DNA: TGTGCCACCAGAGGGGACTCCTACGAGCAGTACTTC.

This clone was seen a handful of times. V is TRBV28 and J is TRBJ1-5; D perhaps matches TRBD1 (5 bases). CDR1 is MDHEN and CDR2 is SYDVKM in the germline V gene. Trimming pared 2 bases from V and 4 bases from J, leaving 12 bases between. The CDR3 loop spans 15 amino acids. CDR3 protein: CASSLDTGPNQPQHF. CDR3 bases: TGTGCCAGCAGTTTAGATACGGGACCTAATCAGCCCCAGCATTTT.

This chain connects TRBV19 to TRBJ2-7, with D unresolved. With 5 bases removed from V and 4 bases from J, the gap between germline ends came to 15 bases. The CDR3 loop spans 14 amino acids. Germline CDR1 reads LNHDA; CDR2 reads SQIVND (reference sequence). CDR3 loop: CASSPRRPPYEQYF. As DNA, the CDR3 is TGTGCCAGTAGTCCACGACGGCCACCTTACGAGCAGTACTTC.

V and J are TRBV30 and TRBJ1-1, with TRBD1 matching over 7 bases. The CDR3 sequence is 14 residues long. V trimming: 7 bases; J trimming: 0 bases; junction bases outside the gene matches: 8. Germline values: CDR1 GTSNPN, CDR2 SVGIG (reference sequence). CDR3 sequence (DNA): TGTGCCTCTGGGACAGCCAGAATGAACACTGAAGCTTTCTTT. This encodes CASGTARMNTEAFF.

V is TRBV3-1 (or the pseudogene TRBV3-2) and J is TRBJ1-4; unclear D gene. Trimming removed 2 bases at V and 8 bases at J, with 12 bases between. The germline CDR1 and CDR2 sequences are LGHDT and YNNKEL (reference sequence). The CDR3 covers 14 residues. DNA of the CDR3: TGTGCCAGCAGCCAACACGGAGTAAGGGAAAAACTGTTTTTT. Its protein product is CASSQHGVREKLFF.

This clone was picked up one time. The genes are TRBV28 and TRBJ1-2; TRBD1 aligns across 9 bases. The CDR3 runs to 17 residues. The germline V gene has CDR1 MDHEN and CDR2 SYDVKM. Losses at the gene ends were 7 bases for V and 2 bases for J; bases not matched to a gene: 14. CDR3 sequence (DNA): TGTGCCAGCATCGGAGTGCCGGGACAGGGACAAAACTATGGCTACACCTTC. Amino acids: CASIGVPGQGQNYGYTF.